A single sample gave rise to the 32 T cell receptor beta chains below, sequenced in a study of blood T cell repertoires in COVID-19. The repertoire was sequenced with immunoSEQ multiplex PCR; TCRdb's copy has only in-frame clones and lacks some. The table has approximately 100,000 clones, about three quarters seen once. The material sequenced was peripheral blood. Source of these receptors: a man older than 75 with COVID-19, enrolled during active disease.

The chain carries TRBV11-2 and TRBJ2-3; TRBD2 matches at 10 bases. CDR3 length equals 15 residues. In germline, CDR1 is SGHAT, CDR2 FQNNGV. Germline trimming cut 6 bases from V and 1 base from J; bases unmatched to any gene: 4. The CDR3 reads CASRSGTSGTDTQYF. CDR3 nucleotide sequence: TGTGCCAGCAGGTCCGGGACTAGCGGCACAGATACGCAGTATTTT.

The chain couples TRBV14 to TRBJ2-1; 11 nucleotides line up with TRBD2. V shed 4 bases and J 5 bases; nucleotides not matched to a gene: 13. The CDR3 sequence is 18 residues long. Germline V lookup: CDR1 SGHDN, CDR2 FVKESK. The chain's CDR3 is CASSLSLGLAGGNNEQFF. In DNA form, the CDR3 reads TGTGCCAGCAGCCTCTCACTTGGTCTAGCGGGAGGCAACAATGAGCAGTTCTTC.

The CDR3 sequence is CAWSPKQGSNEQYF. DNA of the CDR3: TGTGCCTGGAGCCCCAAACAGGGGTCCAACGAGCAGTACTTC. The gene calls are TRBV30 and TRBJ2-7; TRBD1 matches 7 bases. CDR3 length equals 14 residues. Trimming cost V 3 bases and J 5 bases; bases outside gene matches: 10. CDR1 and CDR2 (germline): GTSNPN, SVGIG (reference sequence).

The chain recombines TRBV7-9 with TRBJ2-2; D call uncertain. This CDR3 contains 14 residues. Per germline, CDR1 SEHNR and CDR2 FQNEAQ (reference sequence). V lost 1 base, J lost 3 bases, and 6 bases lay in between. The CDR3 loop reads CASSLGSYTGELFF. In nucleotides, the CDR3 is TGTGCCAGCAGCTTAGGCAGTTACACCGGGGAGCTGTTTTTT.

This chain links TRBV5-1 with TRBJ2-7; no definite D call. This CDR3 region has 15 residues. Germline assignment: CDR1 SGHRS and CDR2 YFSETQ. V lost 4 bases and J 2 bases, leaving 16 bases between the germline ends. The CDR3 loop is CASSERPLPTYEQYF. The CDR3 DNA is TGCGCCAGCAGCGAGCGACCCCTCCCTACCTACGAGCAGTACTTC.

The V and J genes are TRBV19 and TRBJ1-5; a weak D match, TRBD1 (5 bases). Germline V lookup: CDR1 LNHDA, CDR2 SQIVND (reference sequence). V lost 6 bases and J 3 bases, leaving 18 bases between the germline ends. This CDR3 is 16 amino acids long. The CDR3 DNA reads TGTGCCAGTAGGGGTTATGGGCAGGGCTTCAATCAGCCCCAGCATTTT. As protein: CASRGYGQGFNQPQHF.

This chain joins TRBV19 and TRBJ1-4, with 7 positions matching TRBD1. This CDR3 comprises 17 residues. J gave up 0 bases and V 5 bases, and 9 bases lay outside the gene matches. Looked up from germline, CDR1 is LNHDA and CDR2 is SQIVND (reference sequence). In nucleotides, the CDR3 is TGTGCCAGTAGTCCCAAACGCCAGGGGGCAACTAATGAAAAACTGTTTTTT. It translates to CASSPKRQGATNEKLFF.

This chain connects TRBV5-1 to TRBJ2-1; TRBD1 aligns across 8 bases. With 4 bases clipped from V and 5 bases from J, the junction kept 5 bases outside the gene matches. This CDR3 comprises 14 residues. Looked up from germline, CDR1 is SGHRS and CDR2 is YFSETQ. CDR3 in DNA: TGCGCCAGCAGCCCCCAGGGGGCGAACAATGAGCAGTTCTTC. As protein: CASSPQGANNEQFF.

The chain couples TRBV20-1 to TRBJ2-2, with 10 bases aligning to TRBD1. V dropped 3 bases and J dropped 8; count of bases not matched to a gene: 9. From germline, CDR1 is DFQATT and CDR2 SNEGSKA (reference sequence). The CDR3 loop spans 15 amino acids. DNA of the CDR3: TGCAGTGCTAGTGGGGACAGGGGATATGAAGGGGAGCTGTTTTTT. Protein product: CSASGDRGYEGELFF.

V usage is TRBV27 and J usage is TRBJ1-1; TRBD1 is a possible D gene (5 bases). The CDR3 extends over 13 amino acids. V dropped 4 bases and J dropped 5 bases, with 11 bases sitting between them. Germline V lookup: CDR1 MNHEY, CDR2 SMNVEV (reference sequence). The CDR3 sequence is CASSWRGETEAFF. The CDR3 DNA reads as TGTGCCAGCAGTTGGCGGGGGGAGACTGAAGCTTTCTTT.

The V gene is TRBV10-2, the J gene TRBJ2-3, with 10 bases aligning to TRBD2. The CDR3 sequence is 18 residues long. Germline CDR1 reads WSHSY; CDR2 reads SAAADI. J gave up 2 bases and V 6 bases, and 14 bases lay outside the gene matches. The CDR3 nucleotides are TGCGCCAGCAGAGAGCAAGCGGGAGGGGGGTTCATCACAGATACGCAGTATTTT. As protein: CASREQAGGGFITDTQYF.

DNA for the CDR3: TGCGCCAGCAGCCCGAGACAGGGGATCGGAGAGACCCAGTACTTC. Translated: CASSPRQGIGETQYF. The chain combines TRBV5-1 with TRBJ2-5; 8 bases match TRBD1. The CDR3 length is 15 residues. Germline CDR1 is SGHRS and CDR2 is YFSETQ. With V trimmed by 4 bases and J by 4 bases, 9 bases remained unmatched.

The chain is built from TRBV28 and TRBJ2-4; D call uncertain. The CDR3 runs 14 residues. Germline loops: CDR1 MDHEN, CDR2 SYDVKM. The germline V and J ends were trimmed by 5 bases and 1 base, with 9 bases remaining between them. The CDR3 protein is CASSPGWAKNIQYF. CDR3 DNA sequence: TGTGCCAGCAGTCCCGGGTGGGCCAAAAACATTCAGTACTTC.

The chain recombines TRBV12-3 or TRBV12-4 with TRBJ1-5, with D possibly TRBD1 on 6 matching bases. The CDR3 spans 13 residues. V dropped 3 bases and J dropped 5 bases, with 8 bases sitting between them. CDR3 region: CASSFAGDQPQHF. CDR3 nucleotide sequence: TGTGCCAGCAGTTTTGCAGGGGATCAGCCCCAGCATTTT.

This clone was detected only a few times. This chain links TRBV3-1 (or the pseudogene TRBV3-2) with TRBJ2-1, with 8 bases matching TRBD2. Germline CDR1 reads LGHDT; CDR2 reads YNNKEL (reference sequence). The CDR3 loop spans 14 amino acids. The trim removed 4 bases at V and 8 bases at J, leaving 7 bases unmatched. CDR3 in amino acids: CASSPGLVRYEQFF. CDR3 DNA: TGTGCCAGCAGCCCGGGACTAGTTCGGTATGAGCAGTTCTTC.

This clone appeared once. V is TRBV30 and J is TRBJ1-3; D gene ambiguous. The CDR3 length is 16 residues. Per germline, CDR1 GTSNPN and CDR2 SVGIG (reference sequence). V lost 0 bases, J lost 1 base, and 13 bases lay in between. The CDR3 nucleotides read TGTGCCTGGAGTGTACGCGGGGTAGTTTCTGGAAACACCATATATTTT. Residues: CAWSVRGVVSGNTIYF.

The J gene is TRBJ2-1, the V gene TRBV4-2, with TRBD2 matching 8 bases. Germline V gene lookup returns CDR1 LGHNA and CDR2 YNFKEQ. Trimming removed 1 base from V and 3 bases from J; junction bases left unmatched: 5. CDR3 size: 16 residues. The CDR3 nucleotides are TGTGCCAGCAGCCAAGTTGGTAGCGGGAACTACAATGAGCAGTTCTTC. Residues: CASSQVGSGNYNEQFF.

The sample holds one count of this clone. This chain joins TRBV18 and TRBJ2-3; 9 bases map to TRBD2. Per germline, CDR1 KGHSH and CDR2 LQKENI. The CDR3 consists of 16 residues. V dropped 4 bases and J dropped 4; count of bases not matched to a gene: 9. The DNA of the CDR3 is TGTGCCAGCTCACTAAGCAGCGGGAGGAGGGCAGATACGCAGTATTTT. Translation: CASSLSSGRRADTQYF.

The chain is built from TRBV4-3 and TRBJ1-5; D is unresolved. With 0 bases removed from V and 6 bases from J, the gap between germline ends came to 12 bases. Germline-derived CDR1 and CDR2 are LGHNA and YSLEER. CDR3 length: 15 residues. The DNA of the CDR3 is TGCGCCAGCAGCCAAGATCGATCGGGGTTTCAGCCCCAGCATTTT. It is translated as CASSQDRSGFQPQHF.

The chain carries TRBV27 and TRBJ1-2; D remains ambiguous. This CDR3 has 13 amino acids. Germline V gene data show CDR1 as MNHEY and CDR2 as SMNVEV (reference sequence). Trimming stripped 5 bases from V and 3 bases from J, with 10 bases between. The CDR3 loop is CASSARADYGYTF. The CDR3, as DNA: TGTGCCAGCAGTGCGAGAGCGGACTATGGCTACACCTTC.

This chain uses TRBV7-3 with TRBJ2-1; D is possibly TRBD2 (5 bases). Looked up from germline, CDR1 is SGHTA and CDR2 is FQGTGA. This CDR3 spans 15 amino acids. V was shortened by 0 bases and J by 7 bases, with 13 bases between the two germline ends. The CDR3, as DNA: TGTGCCAGCAGCTTAACGACTAACACTGCTAATGAGCAGTTCTTC. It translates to CASSLTTNTANEQFF.

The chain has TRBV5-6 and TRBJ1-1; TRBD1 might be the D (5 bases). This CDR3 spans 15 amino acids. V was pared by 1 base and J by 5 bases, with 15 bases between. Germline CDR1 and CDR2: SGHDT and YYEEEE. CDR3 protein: CASSLFQGRGTEAFF. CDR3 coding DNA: TGTGCCAGCAGCTTGTTTCAAGGGCGGGGGACTGAAGCTTTCTTT. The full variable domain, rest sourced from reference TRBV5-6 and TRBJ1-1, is DAGVTQSPTHLIKTRGQQVTLRCSPKSGHDTVSWYQQALGQGPQFIFQYYEEEERQRGNFPDRFSGHQFPNYSSELNVNALLLGDSALYLCASSLFQGRGTEAFFGQGTRLTVV.

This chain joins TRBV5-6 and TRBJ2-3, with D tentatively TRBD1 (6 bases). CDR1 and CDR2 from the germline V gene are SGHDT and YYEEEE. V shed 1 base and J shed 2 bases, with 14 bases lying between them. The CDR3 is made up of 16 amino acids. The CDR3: CASSLYWDTFTDTQYF. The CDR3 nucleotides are TGTGCCAGCAGCTTGTACTGGGACACTTTCACAGATACGCAGTATTTT.

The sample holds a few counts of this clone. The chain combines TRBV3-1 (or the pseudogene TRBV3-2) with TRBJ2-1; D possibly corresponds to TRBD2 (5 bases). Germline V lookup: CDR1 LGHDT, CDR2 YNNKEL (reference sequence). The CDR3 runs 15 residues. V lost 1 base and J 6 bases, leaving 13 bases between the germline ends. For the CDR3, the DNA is TGTGCCAGCAGCCAAGGAGGGCTAGAGCCCAATGAGCAGTTCTTC. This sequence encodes CASSQGGLEPNEQFF.

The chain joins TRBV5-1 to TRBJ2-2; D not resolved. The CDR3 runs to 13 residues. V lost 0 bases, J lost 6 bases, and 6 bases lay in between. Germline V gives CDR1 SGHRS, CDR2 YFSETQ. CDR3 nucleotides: TGCGCCAGCAGCTTGGCGCTACCCGGGGAGCTGTTTTTT. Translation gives CASSLALPGELFF.

CDR3 sequence: CASSPRQGAHGETQYF. The DNA for the CDR3 is TGTGCCAGCAGCCCCAGGCAGGGGGCGCATGGAGAGACCCAGTACTTC. V gene TRBV5-4 combines with J gene TRBJ2-5; 8 bases are shared with TRBD1. CDR1 and CDR2 from the germline V gene are SGHNT and YYREEE (reference sequence). There are 16 residues in the CDR3. V gave up 4 bases and J gave up 4 bases; unmatched junction bases: 12.

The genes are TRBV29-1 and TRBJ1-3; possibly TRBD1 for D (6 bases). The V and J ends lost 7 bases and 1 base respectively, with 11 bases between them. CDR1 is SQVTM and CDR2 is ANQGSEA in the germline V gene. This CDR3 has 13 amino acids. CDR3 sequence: CSGVDRSGNTIYF. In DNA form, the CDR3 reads TGCAGCGGCGTCGACAGGTCTGGAAACACCATATATTTT.

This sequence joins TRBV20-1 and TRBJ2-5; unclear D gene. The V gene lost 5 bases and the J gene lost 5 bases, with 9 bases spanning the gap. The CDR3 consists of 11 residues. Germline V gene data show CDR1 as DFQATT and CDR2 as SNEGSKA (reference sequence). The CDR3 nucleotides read TGCAGTGCTGTGTTTCGGGAGACCCAGTACTTC. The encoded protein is CSAVFRETQYF.

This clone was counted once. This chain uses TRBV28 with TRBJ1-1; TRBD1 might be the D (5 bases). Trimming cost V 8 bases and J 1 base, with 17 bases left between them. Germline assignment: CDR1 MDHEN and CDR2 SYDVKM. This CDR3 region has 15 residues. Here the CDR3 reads CASPTLPGANTEAFF. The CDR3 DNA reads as TGTGCCAGCCCTACCCTCCCTGGGGCGAACACTGAAGCTTTCTTT.

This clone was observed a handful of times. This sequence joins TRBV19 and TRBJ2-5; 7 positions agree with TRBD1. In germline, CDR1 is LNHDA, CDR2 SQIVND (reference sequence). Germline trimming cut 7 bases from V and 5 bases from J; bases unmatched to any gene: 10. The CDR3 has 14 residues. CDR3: CASTATGTAETQYF. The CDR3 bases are TGTGCCAGTACCGCTACCGGGACAGCCGAGACCCAGTACTTC.

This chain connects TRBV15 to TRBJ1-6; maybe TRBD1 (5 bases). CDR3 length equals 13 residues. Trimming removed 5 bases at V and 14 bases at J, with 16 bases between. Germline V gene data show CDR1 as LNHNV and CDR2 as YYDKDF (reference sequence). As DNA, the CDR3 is TGTGCCACCAGCTCCGACAGCCTACCGGCCCTCCACTTT. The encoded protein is CATSSDSLPALHF.

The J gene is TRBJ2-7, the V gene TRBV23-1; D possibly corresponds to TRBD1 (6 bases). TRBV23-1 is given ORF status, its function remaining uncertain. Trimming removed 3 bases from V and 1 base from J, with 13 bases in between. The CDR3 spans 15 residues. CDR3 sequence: CASSQPQQGSYEQYF. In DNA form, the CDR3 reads TGCGCCAGCAGTCAGCCTCAACAGGGATCCTACGAGCAGTACTTC.